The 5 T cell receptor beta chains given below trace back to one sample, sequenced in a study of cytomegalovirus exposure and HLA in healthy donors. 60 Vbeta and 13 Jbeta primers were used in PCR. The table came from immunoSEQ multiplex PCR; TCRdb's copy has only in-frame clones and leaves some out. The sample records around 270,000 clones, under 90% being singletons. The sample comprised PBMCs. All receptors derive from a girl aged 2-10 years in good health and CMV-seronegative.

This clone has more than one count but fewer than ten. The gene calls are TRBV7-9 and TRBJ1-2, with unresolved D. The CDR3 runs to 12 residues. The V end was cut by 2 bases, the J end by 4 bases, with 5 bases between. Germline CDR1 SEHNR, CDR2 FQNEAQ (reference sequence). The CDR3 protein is CASSLSVYGYTF. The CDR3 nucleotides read TGTGCCAGCAGCTTATCAGTCTATGGCTACACCTTC.

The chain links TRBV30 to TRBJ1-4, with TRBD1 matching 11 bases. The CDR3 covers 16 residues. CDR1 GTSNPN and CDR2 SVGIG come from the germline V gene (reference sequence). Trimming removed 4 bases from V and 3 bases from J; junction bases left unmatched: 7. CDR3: CAWKADRGLSNEKLFF. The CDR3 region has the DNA TGTGCCTGGAAGGCGGACAGGGGGCTTTCTAATGAAAAACTGTTTTTT. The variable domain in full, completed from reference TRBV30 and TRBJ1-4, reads SQTIHQWPATLVQPVGSPLSLECTVEGTSNPNLYWYRQAAGRGLQLLFYSVGIGQISSEVPQNLSASRPQDRQFILSSKKLLLSDSGFYLCAWKADRGLSNEKLFFGSGTQLSVL.

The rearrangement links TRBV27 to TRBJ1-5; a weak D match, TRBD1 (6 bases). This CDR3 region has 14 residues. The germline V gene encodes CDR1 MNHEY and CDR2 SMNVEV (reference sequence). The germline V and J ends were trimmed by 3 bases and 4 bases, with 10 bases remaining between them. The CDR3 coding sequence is TGTGCCAGCAGTTTGCCAGGGACAAATCAGCCCCAGCATTTT. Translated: CASSLPGTNQPQHF.

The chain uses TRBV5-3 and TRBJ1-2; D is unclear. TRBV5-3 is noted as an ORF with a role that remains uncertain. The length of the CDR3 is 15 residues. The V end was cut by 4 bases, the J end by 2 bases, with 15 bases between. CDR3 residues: CARSGREQKNYGYTF. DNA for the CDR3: TGTGCCAGAAGCGGCCGGGAACAGAAAAACTATGGCTACACCTTC.

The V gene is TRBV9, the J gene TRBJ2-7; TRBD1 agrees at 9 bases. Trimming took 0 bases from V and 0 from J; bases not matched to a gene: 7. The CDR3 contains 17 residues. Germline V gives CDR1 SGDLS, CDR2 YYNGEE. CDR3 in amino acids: CASSVDPQGQGSYEQYF. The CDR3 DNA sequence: TGTGCCAGCAGCGTAGACCCACAGGGACAGGGCTCCTACGAGCAGTACTTC. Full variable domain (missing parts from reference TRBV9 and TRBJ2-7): DSGVTQTPKHLITATGQRVTLRCSPRSGDLSVYWYQQSLDQGLQFLIQYYNGEERAKGNILERFSAQQFPDLHSELNLSSLELGDSALYFCASSVDPQGQGSYEQYFGPGTRLTVT.